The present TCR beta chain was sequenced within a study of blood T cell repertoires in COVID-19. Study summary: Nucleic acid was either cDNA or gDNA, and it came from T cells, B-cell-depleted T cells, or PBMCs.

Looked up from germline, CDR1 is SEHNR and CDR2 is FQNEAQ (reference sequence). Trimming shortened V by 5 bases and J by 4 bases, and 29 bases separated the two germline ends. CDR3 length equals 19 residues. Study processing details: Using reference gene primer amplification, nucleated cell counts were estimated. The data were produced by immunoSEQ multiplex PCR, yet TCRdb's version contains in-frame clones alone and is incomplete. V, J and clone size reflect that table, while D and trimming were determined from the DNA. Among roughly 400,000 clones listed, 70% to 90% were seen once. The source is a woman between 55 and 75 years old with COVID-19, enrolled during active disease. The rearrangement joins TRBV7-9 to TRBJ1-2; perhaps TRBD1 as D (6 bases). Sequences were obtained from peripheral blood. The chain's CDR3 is CASSRDTAVSLVGSYGYTF. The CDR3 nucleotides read TGTGCCAGCAGCCGGGACACGGCAGTATCATTAGTTGGAAGCTATGGCTACACCTTC.